Presented here are 16 T cell receptor beta chains from one specimen sequenced in a study of blood T cell repertoires in COVID-19. The table came from immunoSEQ multiplex PCR; TCRdb's copy has only in-frame clones and leaves some out. This table has 280,000 or so clones, around 88% appearing once. Sequencing input: peripheral blood. The source is a woman between 25 and 40 years old who had recovered from COVID-19.

The V and J genes are TRBV2 and TRBJ1-1; 7 bases match TRBD1. The CDR3 has 15 amino acids. Germline V lookup: CDR1 SNHLY, CDR2 FYNNEI. The V segment lost 5 bases and the J segment 10 bases; nucleotides outside the gene matches: 16. The CDR3 DNA follows: TGTGCCAGCAGTCCAACGGGACAGCTCCCCTATGGAGCTTTCTTT. Its protein product is CASSPTGQLPYGAFF.

The chain combines TRBV24-1 with TRBJ2-1; 7 bases fit TRBD2. The germline V gene encodes CDR1 KGHDR and CDR2 SFDVKD. V was pared by 3 bases and J by 8 bases, with 9 bases of the junction left unmatched. CDR3 length: 15 residues. The CDR3 DNA sequence: TGTGCCACCAGTGATAATAGACTAGCATTCGATGAGCAGTTCTTC. Its translation is CATSDNRLAFDEQFF.

The chain joins TRBV7-9 to TRBJ1-5; D is ambiguous. The CDR3 sequence is 12 residues long. Germline CDR1 is SEHNR and CDR2 is FQNEAQ (reference sequence). Deletions cut 3 bases from V and 3 bases from J, with 3 bases between. CDR3: CASSLANQPQHF. The DNA for the CDR3 is TGTGCCAGCAGCTTGGCCAATCAGCCCCAGCATTTT.

As regards this clone: The junction differs from germline at one of its ends, possibly a read error. V gene TRBV2 combines with J gene TRBJ2-7, with a weak D call TRBD1 (5 bases). This CDR3 is built from 15 residues. Germline V lookup: CDR1 SNHLY, CDR2 FYNNEI. CDR3 bases: TGTGCCAGCAGTGTTGATGGGCAGGGCCCGTACGGGCAGTACTTC. Amino acid sequence: CASSVDGQGPYGQYF.

V and J are TRBV5-1 and TRBJ2-5; 7 nucleotides agree with TRBD1. Germline trimming cut 4 bases from V and 1 base from J; bases unmatched to any gene: 4. The CDR3 totals 14 residues. Germline V gene data show CDR1 as SGHRS and CDR2 as YFSETQ. CDR3 bases: TGCGCCAGCAGCCCGGGACAGAGCCAAGAGACCCAGTACTTC. This sequence encodes CASSPGQSQETQYF. Full variable domain (remainder filled in from reference TRBV5-1 and TRBJ2-5): KAGVTQTPRYLIKTRGQQVTLSCSPISGHRSVSWYQQTPGQGLQFLFEYFSETQRNKGNFPGRFSGRQFSNSRSEMNVSTLELGDSALYLCASSPGQSQETQYFGPGTRLLVL.

The J gene is TRBJ2-2, the V gene TRBV4-1; tentative D call: TRBD1 (6 bases). The germline V gene has CDR1 MGHRA and CDR2 YSYEKL. The CDR3 is 18 amino acids. V lost 1 base, J lost 0 bases, and 15 bases lay in between. CDR3 sequence reads: CASSQAGSTGTNTGELFF. For the CDR3, the DNA is TGCGCCAGCAGCCAAGCAGGGAGCACAGGGACGAACACCGGGGAGCTGTTTTTT.

The chain is built from TRBV9 and TRBJ1-5; D possibly corresponds to TRBD1 (5 bases). This CDR3 has 13 residues. Per the germline V gene, CDR1 is SGDLS and CDR2 is YYNGEE. The V end was cut by 4 bases, the J end by 8 bases, with 13 bases between. CDR3 DNA sequence: TGTGCCAGCAGCCCCCAGGGAATCAAGCCCCAGCATTTT. Encoded protein: CASSPQGIKPQHF.

The rearrangement uses TRBV29-1 and TRBJ1-4, with D unclear. The V end was cut by 2 bases, the J end by 0 bases, with 7 bases between. The CDR3 is 14 amino acids. The V gene's germline CDR1 is SQVTM and CDR2 ANQGSEA. This CDR3 reads CSVESGATNEKLFF. The CDR3 DNA is TGCAGCGTTGAAAGCGGAGCAACTAATGAAAAACTGTTTTTT.

The V and J genes are TRBV14 and TRBJ1-6; TRBD1 is a possible D gene (6 bases). The CDR3 is 13 residues long. CDR1 and CDR2 from the germline V gene are SGHDN and FVKESK. V dropped 7 bases and J dropped 4 bases, with 8 bases sitting between them. The CDR3: CASMGQYNSPLHF. DNA of the CDR3: TGTGCCAGCATGGGACAATATAATTCACCCCTCCACTTT.

The chain recombines TRBV28 with TRBJ1-2, with 12 bases that match TRBD1. CDR1 and CDR2 from the germline V gene are MDHEN and SYDVKM. The trim removed 5 bases at V and 5 bases at J, leaving 9 bases unmatched. The CDR3 covers 16 residues. The DNA of the CDR3 is TGTGCCAGCAGTCCCGAGGGACAGGGGGCTAGGTATGGCTACACCTTC. This gives the protein CASSPEGQGARYGYTF.

The V and J genes are TRBV4-1 and TRBJ2-1, with D unclear. The ends were cut back, 6 bases at V and 0 bases at J, with 15 bases in the middle. Looked up from germline, CDR1 is MGHRA and CDR2 is YSYEKL. This CDR3 comprises 16 residues. The CDR3: CASSSTPSRSYNEQFF. Written as DNA, the CDR3 is TGCGCCAGCAGTTCAACTCCATCCCGCTCCTACAATGAGCAGTTCTTC.

The chain recombines TRBV5-3 with TRBJ2-1, with 9 bases aligning to TRBD2. TRBV5-3 is an ORF for which the function is uncertain. This CDR3 has 19 amino acids. The ends lost 4 bases at V and 3 bases at J; junction bases unmatched: 17. This chain's CDR3 is CARSPRGSGRIRIYNEQFF. DNA for the CDR3: TGTGCCAGAAGCCCGCGGGGTAGCGGGAGAATCCGGATCTACAATGAGCAGTTCTTC.

This chain connects TRBV5-1 to TRBJ2-1, with D possibly being TRBD1 (5 bases). Germline CDR1 and CDR2: SGHRS and YFSETQ. The CDR3 contains 16 residues. The V gene lost 4 bases and the J gene lost 0 bases, with 14 bases spanning the gap. CDR3 loop: CASSPSPRGSYNEQFF. In nucleotides, the CDR3 is TGCGCCAGCAGCCCCTCCCCTAGGGGCTCCTACAATGAGCAGTTCTTC.

The V gene is TRBV19, the J gene TRBJ1-5, with TRBD1 as a possible D gene (6 bases). V lost 5 bases and J lost 11, with 19 bases in between. CDR3 length: 14 residues. Germline V gives CDR1 LNHDA, CDR2 SQIVND (reference sequence). The CDR3 DNA is TGTGCCAGTAGTCCCCGACAGGCCCTTTCGGCCCAGCATTTT. Protein sequence: CASSPRQALSAQHF.

This clone was seen just once. The V gene is TRBV7-2, the J gene TRBJ2-5; D is unclear. The CDR3 is 13 residues long. V was pared by 5 bases and J by 9 bases, with 16 bases between. The germline CDR1 and CDR2 sequences are SGHTA and FQGNSA. The CDR3 DNA sequence: TGTGCCAGCAGCCCCGAGGCCTCGGTGGCCCAGTACTTC. It codes for CASSPEASVAQYF.

The chain employs TRBV29-1 and TRBJ1-1; D is unclear. The CDR3 is 15 residues long. Germline CDR1 is SQVTM and CDR2 is ANQGSEA. With 1 base removed from V and 0 bases from J, the gap between germline ends came to 12 bases. The CDR3 region has the DNA TGCAGCGTTGAAGGAAGTAGAAGTCTGAACACTGAAGCTTTCTTT. The encoded protein is CSVEGSRSLNTEAFF.